The next 11 T cell receptor beta chains were all read from a single sample in a study of Ad26.COV2.S vaccination and SARS-CoV-2 variants. Repertoires were generated with immunoSEQ multiplex PCR, while TCRdb's copy carries only in-frame clones and drops some. The table lists about 380,000 clones, about four fifths of them singletons, with around 7.3% in the top ten. Treatment indicated: 19 received Ad26.COV2.S at low or high dose, single or two shots; 5 received placebo; per-sample allocation not given. Sampling was performed 63 days after the first vaccine or placebo injection. This sample comprised peripheral blood, obtained in a trial of Ad26.COV2.S vaccine versus placebo. The receptors originated from a person aged 18-60 years who received the Ad26.COV2.S COVID-19 vaccine or a placebo.

The rearrangement links TRBV7-2 to TRBJ2-5, with 15 nucleotides matching TRBD2. Losses at the gene ends were 5 bases for V and 2 bases for J; bases not matched to a gene: 9. The CDR3 length is 18 residues. Germline V gives CDR1 SGHTA, CDR2 FQGNSA. The CDR3 DNA sequence: TGTGCCAGCAGCACCGGACTAGCGGGGGGGGCGACGCAAGAGACCCAGTACTTC. This sequence encodes CASSTGLAGGATQETQYF.

The genes are TRBV5-1 and TRBJ2-3; D is perhaps TRBD1 (6 bases). Germline values: CDR1 SGHRS, CDR2 YFSETQ. V lost 5 bases, J lost 3 bases, and 13 bases lay in between. There are 14 residues in the CDR3. CDR3 bases: TGCGCCAGCAGTACAACAGGGTGGACAGATACGCAGTATTTT. Translated: CASSTTGWTDTQYF.

The rearrangement uses TRBV19 and TRBJ1-2; D is unclear. The CDR3 loop spans 14 amino acids. CDR1 LNHDA and CDR2 SQIVND come from the germline V gene (reference sequence). Trimming cost V 1 base and J 6 bases, with 12 bases left between them. In DNA form, the CDR3 reads TGTGCCAGTAGTATAGTGGGCGTCGGAAATGGCTACACCTTC. This gives the protein CASSIVGVGNGYTF. Full variable domain (rest looked up from reference TRBV19 and TRBJ1-2): DGGITQSPKYLFRKEGQNVTLSCEQNLNHDAMYWYRQDPGQGLRLIYYSQIVNDFQKGDIAEGYSVSREKKESFPLTVTSAQKNPTAFYLCASSIVGVGNGYTFGSGTRLTVV.

The chain is built from TRBV27 and TRBJ2-1; 8 positions match TRBD1. The germline V gene has CDR1 MNHEY and CDR2 SMNVEV (reference sequence). Trimming cost V 4 bases and J 2 bases; bases outside gene matches: 7. This CDR3 is 16 amino acids long. For the CDR3, the DNA is TGTGCCAGCAGTTCGAGGACAGGGCTAGCCTACAATGAGCAGTTCTTC. It is translated as CASSSRTGLAYNEQFF.

The chain links TRBV5-4 to TRBJ2-3; no firm D call. Germline V gene data show CDR1 as SGHNT and CDR2 as YYREEE (reference sequence). The CDR3 covers 17 residues. V lost 1 base and J 1 base, leaving 16 bases between the germline ends. The CDR3 region is CASSLKVLADRTDTQYF. In nucleotides, the CDR3 is TGTGCCAGCAGCTTGAAGGTTTTGGCAGACCGCACAGATACGCAGTATTTT.

The J gene is TRBJ1-2, the V gene TRBV19, with D possibly being TRBD1 (5 bases). Deletions cut 1 base from V and 7 bases from J, with 7 bases between. The CDR3 covers 12 residues. CDR1 and CDR2 from the germline V gene are LNHDA and SQIVND (reference sequence). CDR3 amino acids: CASSIGRVGYTF. In nucleotides, the CDR3 is TGTGCCAGTAGTATAGGCAGGGTTGGCTACACCTTC. The entire variable domain, with the rest obtained from reference TRBV19 and TRBJ1-2, is as follows: DGGITQSPKYLFRKEGQNVTLSCEQNLNHDAMYWYRQDPGQGLRLIYYSQIVNDFQKGDIAEGYSVSREKKESFPLTVTSAQKNPTAFYLCASSIGRVGYTFGSGTRLTVV.

The chain couples TRBV9 to TRBJ2-3, with TRBD2 matching over 7 bases. V was pared by 0 bases and J by 2 bases, with 3 bases of the junction left unmatched. Germline V gene data show CDR1 as SGDLS and CDR2 as YYNGEE. The CDR3 has 15 amino acids. CDR3 bases: TGTGCCAGCAGCGTAGCTAGCGGACCCACAGATACGCAGTATTTT. This translates into CASSVASGPTDTQYF.

This chain connects TRBV6-5 to TRBJ1-1; TRBD1 aligns across 7 bases. V lost 0 bases, J lost 0 bases, and 1 base stayed unmatched. The CDR3 covers 15 residues. The germline gives CDR1 MNHEY, CDR2 SVGAGI. CDR3 sequence: CASSYSRGVNTEAFF. In DNA form, the CDR3 reads TGTGCCAGCAGTTACTCCAGGGGGGTGAACACTGAAGCTTTCTTT.

The chain has TRBV5-4 and TRBJ2-1; 7 nucleotides align to TRBD1. Germline V lookup: CDR1 SGHNT, CDR2 YYREEE (reference sequence). The CDR3 is 16 residues long. V lost 3 bases, J lost 4 bases, and 10 bases stayed unmatched. CDR3 in amino acids: CASSSPGTDRYNEQFF. CDR3 sequence (DNA): TGTGCCAGCAGCTCACCCGGGACAGACAGATACAATGAGCAGTTCTTC.

This clone was picked up a small number of times. The genes are TRBV5-6 and TRBJ1-1; 8 bases fit TRBD1. V lost 3 bases and J lost 3; bases outside the gene matches: 4. Germline values: CDR1 SGHDT, CDR2 YYEEEE. The CDR3 runs to 14 residues. The CDR3 loop reads CASSSWDRYTEAFF. The DNA for the CDR3 is TGTGCCAGCAGCTCCTGGGACAGGTACACTGAAGCTTTCTTT. The variable domain in full, with the rest retrieved from reference TRBV5-6 and TRBJ1-1, is DAGVTQSPTHLIKTRGQQVTLRCSPKSGHDTVSWYQQALGQGPQFIFQYYEEEERQRGNFPDRFSGHQFPNYSSELNVNALLLGDSALYLCASSSWDRYTEAFFGQGTRLTVV.

J is TRBJ2-7 and V is TRBV16; D assignment may be TRBD1 or TRBD2 (5 bases each). The germline V gene has CDR1 KGHSY and CDR2 FQNENV. V gave up 2 bases and J gave up 0 bases, with 8 bases separating them. The CDR3 has 14 residues. The CDR3 DNA reads as TGTGCCAGCAGCCAAGGGACGCGCTCCTACGAGCAGTACTTC. As protein: CASSQGTRSYEQYF.